The clone carrying this T cell receptor beta chain appeared many times. The data stem from a study of T cells after yellow fever vaccination. One entry per CDR3 protein results from TCRdb running MiXCR on the 5' RACE reads. The sample has about 320,000 distinct CDR3 sequences, around 4.5% seen once. This sequence was found in a man aged 18 to 30 who received the YFV17D yellow fever vaccine. Sequenced here: PBMCs, sampled 15 days after the yellow fever booster vaccination.

CDR3 in DNA: TGTGCCAGCAGCGCAGGGGCGTCCGCTGATGAAAAACTGTTTTTT. Translated, it gives CASSAGASADEKLFF. This chain joins TRBV7-9 and TRBJ1-4; D is possibly TRBD1 (6 bases). Trimming removed 5 bases at V and 6 bases at J, with 16 bases between. The CDR3 extends over 15 amino acids. Germline CDR1 is SEHNR and CDR2 is FQNEAQ (reference sequence). Using reference TRBV7-9 and TRBJ1-4 for the parts outside the CDR3, the full variable domain is DTGVSQNPRHKITKRGQNVTFRCDPISEHNRLYWYRQTLGQGPEFLTYFQNEAQLEKSRLLSDRFSAERPKGSFSTLEIQRTEQGDSAMYLCASSAGASADEKLFFGSGTQLSVL.